Each of the 16 T cell receptor beta chains below was sequenced from the same sample in a study of T cells in Graves' hyperthyroidism and ophthalmopathy. Regions amplified from RNA transcripts were the TCR beta CDR3 regions. HTBI primers were employed in a first-round RT-PCR of the TCR CDR3. TCRdb re-called the multiplex PCR reads through MiXCR, storing one row per CDR3 protein. The table lists a few hundred thousand distinct CDR3 sequences, about 45% of them singletons. Sample: peripheral blood or thyroid tissue (not recorded which). The receptors come from a woman under 30 with Graves' hyperthyroidism.

The chain joins TRBV2 to TRBJ2-5; a weak D match, TRBD1 (6 bases). V was trimmed by 6 bases and J by 3 bases, leaving 20 bases between them. The CDR3 contains 16 residues. Germline assignment: CDR1 SNHLY and CDR2 FYNNEI. CDR3 sequence (DNA): TGTGCCAGCAGCCGCCAGGGGCCCCTGGGGGAAGAGACCCAGTACTTC. Protein product: CASSRQGPLGEETQYF.

J is TRBJ2-7 and V is TRBV6-4; tentatively, D is TRBD1 (6 bases). The CDR3 has 14 residues. Trimming stripped 3 bases from V and 5 bases from J, with 14 bases between. In germline, CDR1 is MRHNA, CDR2 SNTAGT. DNA for the CDR3: TGTGCCAGCAGTGATTGGCAGGGGATCAACGAGCAGTACTTC. It yields the protein CASSDWQGINEQYF.

This clonotype was seen only once. This rearrangement joins TRBV29-1 to TRBJ1-4; D unresolved. The CDR3 totals 13 residues. Germline assignment: CDR1 SQVTM and CDR2 ANQGSEA. The germline V and J ends were trimmed by 3 bases and 7 bases, with 12 bases remaining between them. The CDR3 sequence: CSVEAGGVEKLFF. The CDR3 DNA sequence: TGCAGCGTTGAGGCAGGCGGGGTTGAAAAACTGTTTTTT.

This clonotype was found once. The gene calls are TRBV6-2 or TRBV6-3 and TRBJ1-2, with no clear D. Germline CDR1 MNHEY, CDR2 SVGEGT. There are 13 residues in the CDR3. V was clipped by 2 bases and J by 5 bases, with 9 bases between them. CDR3 in DNA: TGTGCCAGCAGTTACACCGCCCGGTATGGCTACACCTTC. Its protein product is CASSYTARYGYTF.

The chain couples TRBV4-1 to TRBJ1-5, with D perhaps TRBD1 (5 bases). V lost 3 bases, J lost 9 bases, and 21 bases lay in between. The CDR3 sequence is 16 residues long. Germline assignment: CDR1 MGHRA and CDR2 YSYEKL. The CDR3 loop reads CASSQAGGTALWPQHF. The CDR3 nucleotides are TGCGCCAGCAGCCAGGCCGGGGGGACGGCGCTTTGGCCCCAGCATTTT.

The chain is built from TRBV25-1 and TRBJ1-1; D call uncertain. CDR1 and CDR2 (germline): MGHDK, SYGVNS. This CDR3 spans 13 amino acids. V lost 5 bases, J lost 7 bases, and 14 bases lay in between. The CDR3 DNA is TGTGCCAGCAGTCAAGATTGGCGGAATGAAGCTTTCTTT. Its protein product is CASSQDWRNEAFF.

The chain uses TRBV7-3 and TRBJ2-7, with TRBD1 identical over 7 bases. The CDR3 covers 14 residues. Losses at the gene ends were 5 bases for V and 5 bases for J; bases not matched to a gene: 9. Germline V gene lookup returns CDR1 SGHTA and CDR2 FQGTGA. In DNA, the CDR3 is TGTGCCAGCAGCCCGACAGGGATGCCCCACGAGCAGTACTTC. Its protein is CASSPTGMPHEQYF. Looking up the rest from reference TRBV7-3 and TRBJ2-7 gives the full variable domain: GAGVSQTPSNKVTEKGKYVELRCDPISGHTALYWYRQSLGQGPEFLIYFQGTGAADDSGLPNDRFFAVRPEGSVSTLKIQRTERGDSAVYLCASSPTGMPHEQYFGPGTRLTVT.

The chain recombines TRBV5-5 with TRBJ2-5; D unclear. Germline loops: CDR1 SGHKS, CDR2 YYEKEE (reference sequence). The V end was cut by 4 bases, the J end by 9 bases, with 10 bases between. The length of the CDR3 is 11 residues. The CDR3 spells CASSLAGAQYF. DNA of the CDR3: TGTGCCAGCAGCCTGGCCGGAGCCCAGTACTTC.

The chain has TRBV25-1 and TRBJ1-2; 11 bases are a match to TRBD1. In germline, CDR1 is MGHDK, CDR2 SYGVNS. This CDR3 has 16 residues. Trimming took 3 bases from V and 7 from J; bases not matched to a gene: 10. CDR3 protein: CASSDPRTGGESGYTF. For the CDR3, the DNA is TGTGCCAGCAGTGACCCCCGGACAGGGGGCGAAAGTGGCTACACCTTC.

Concerning this clonotype itself: A read error may be the cause here, since a much bigger clone is one base away. This chain joins TRBV15 and TRBJ2-7, with D maybe TRBD1 (6 bases). The CDR3 is 15 amino acids. The V gene's germline CDR1 is LNHNV and CDR2 YYDKDF (reference sequence). Trimming removed 0 bases from V and 5 bases from J, with 14 bases in between. This CDR3 reads CATSRDRTDTDEQYF. The CDR3 coding sequence is TGTGCCACCAGCAGAGATAGGACAGATACCGACGAGCAGTACTTC.

The chain carries TRBV25-1 and TRBJ1-5; tentative D call: TRBD1 (6 bases). This CDR3 contains 13 residues. Per the germline V gene, CDR1 is MGHDK and CDR2 is SYGVNS. CDR3 nucleotides: TGTGCTAGAAAACAGGGAATCAGTCAGCCCCAGCATTTT. This encodes CARKQGISQPQHF.

Concerning this clonotype: Given the absence of the conserved phenylalanine or tryptophan at the CDR3 end, a read error is likely. The chain carries TRBV19 and TRBJ2-7; 7 nucleotides match TRBD1. The V segment lost 3 bases and the J segment 1 base; nucleotides outside the gene matches: 6. Germline V gene lookup returns CDR1 LNHDA and CDR2 SQIVND (reference sequence). The CDR3 extends over 15 amino acids. This CDR3 is CASSIAPGGSYEQYL. The CDR3 DNA reads TGTGCCAGTAGTATTGCTCCAGGGGGATCCTACGAGCAGTACCTC.

This clonotype was seen a handful of times. The chain uses TRBV9 and TRBJ1-2; maybe TRBD1 (5 bases). The CDR3 consists of 13 residues. Germline CDR1 SGDLS, CDR2 YYNGEE. V lost 4 bases and J 8 bases, leaving 15 bases between the germline ends. CDR3 sequence: CASSMGPAGGYTF. CDR3 sequence (DNA): TGTGCCAGCAGCATGGGGCCAGCGGGCGGCTACACCTTC.

J is TRBJ1-4 and V is TRBV19; D remains ambiguous. V lost 3 bases and J 6 bases, leaving 14 bases between the germline ends. This CDR3 has 15 amino acids. Germline loops: CDR1 LNHDA, CDR2 SQIVND (reference sequence). In DNA form, the CDR3 reads TGTGCCAGTAGTATCAACCGGGCCCCAGATGAAAAACTGTTTTTT. It specifies CASSINRAPDEKLFF.

This clonotype was counted only a few times. This chain links TRBV19 with TRBJ1-5; maybe TRBD1 (6 bases). The V and J ends lost 6 bases and 7 bases respectively, with 10 bases between them. The CDR3 is made up of 12 amino acids. From germline, CDR1 is LNHDA and CDR2 SQIVND (reference sequence). The CDR3: CASRGATQPQHF. The DNA of the CDR3 is TGTGCCAGTAGGGGGGCGACACAGCCCCAGCATTTT. Using reference TRBV19 and TRBJ1-5 for the parts outside the CDR3, the full variable domain is DGGITQSPKYLFRKEGQNVTLSCEQNLNHDAMYWYRQDPGQGLRLIYYSQIVNDFQKGDIAEGYSVSREKKESFPLTVTSAQKNPTAFYLCASRGATQPQHFGDGTRLSIL.

This clonotype was counted only a few times. The chain joins TRBV19 to TRBJ1-5; D unresolved. This CDR3 contains 13 residues. The germline gives CDR1 LNHDA, CDR2 SQIVND (reference sequence). Trimming pared 1 base from V and 3 bases from J, leaving 4 bases between. The CDR3 DNA is TGTGCCAGTAGTATAGGGGTCAATCAGCCCCAGCATTTT. This sequence encodes CASSIGVNQPQHF. The full variable domain, in which reference TRBV19 and TRBJ1-5 provide the parts outside the CDR3, is DGGITQSPKYLFRKEGQNVTLSCEQNLNHDAMYWYRQDPGQGLRLIYYSQIVNDFQKGDIAEGYSVSREKKESFPLTVTSAQKNPTAFYLCASSIGVNQPQHFGDGTRLSIL.